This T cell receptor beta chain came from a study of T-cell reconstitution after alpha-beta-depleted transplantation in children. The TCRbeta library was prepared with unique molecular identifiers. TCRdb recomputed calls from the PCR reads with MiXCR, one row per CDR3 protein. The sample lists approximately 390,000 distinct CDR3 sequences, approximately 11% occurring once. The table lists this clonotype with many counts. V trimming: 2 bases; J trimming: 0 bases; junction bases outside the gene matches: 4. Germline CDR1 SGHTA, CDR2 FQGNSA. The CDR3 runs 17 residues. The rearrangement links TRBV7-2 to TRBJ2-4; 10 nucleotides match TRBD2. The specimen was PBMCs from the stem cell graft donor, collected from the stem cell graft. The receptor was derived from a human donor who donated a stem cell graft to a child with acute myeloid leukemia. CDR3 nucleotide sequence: TGTGCCAGCAGCTTAAGGGGACTAGCGATAGCCAAAAACATTCAGTACTTC. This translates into CASSLRGLAIAKNIQYF.